This T cell receptor beta chain stems from a study of CD4+ T cells in melanoma. The data were produced by immunoSEQ multiplex PCR, yet TCRdb's version contains in-frame clones alone and is incomplete. The data show about 11,000 clones, with roughly two thirds seen just once and 11% to 15% held by the top ten. This clone was picked up a small number of times. Specimen: cells from a culture (not recorded whether cultured in vitro). This clonotype was sampled from a human donor with melanoma.

The CDR3 bases are TGTGCCAGCAGTGAAAGTATGAGCTCTGGAAACACCATATATTTT. Translated: CASSESMSSGNTIYF. The chain carries TRBV6-1 and TRBJ1-3; no reliable D call. With 2 bases removed from V and 0 bases from J, the gap between germline ends came to 8 bases. CDR1 MNHNS and CDR2 SASEGT come from the germline V gene. The CDR3 sequence is 15 residues long.